The 27 T cell receptor beta chains reported below all come from one sample, sequenced in a study of kidney transplant recipient with SARS-CoV-2 infection. TCRdb analysed the reads with MiXCR anew, one entry per CDR3 protein. Of approximately 240,000 distinct CDR3 sequences in the sample, 29% are singletons; the top ten hold roughly 7.3%. Specimen: a blood sample, collected at baseline and between days 110 and 120 from a kidney transplant recipient. The receptors originated from a male patient in his 30s who had COVID-19 and was a kidney transplant recipient. Some of the T cells might come from the graft donor.

This clonotype was recorded many times. V usage is TRBV27 and J usage is TRBJ2-1; a possible D gene is TRBD2 (6 bases). The CDR3 runs to 16 residues. The germline V and J ends were trimmed by 2 bases and 7 bases, with 18 bases remaining between them. The germline gives CDR1 MNHEY, CDR2 SMNVEV (reference sequence). The CDR3 is CASSLDQGGTGNEQFF. DNA for the CDR3: TGTGCCAGCAGTTTAGATCAGGGCGGGACGGGTAATGAGCAGTTCTTC.

This clonotype was recorded at least ten times. The genes are TRBV6-1 and TRBJ2-7; D not certain. The CDR3 sequence is 14 residues long. CDR1 is MNHNS, CDR2 SASEGT, per germline. The V end was cut by 2 bases, the J end by 3 bases, with 11 bases between. The CDR3 spells CASSENTGLYEQYF. CDR3 nucleotide sequence: TGTGCCAGCAGTGAAAATACGGGCCTCTACGAGCAGTACTTC.

This clonotype showed up many times. V usage is TRBV5-3 and J usage is TRBJ1-2; D gene ambiguous. TRBV5-3 qualifies as an ORF whose function is uncertain. The CDR3 has 16 residues. V lost 7 bases to trimming and J lost 4 bases, with 23 bases between them. The CDR3 region has the DNA TGTGCCAGATCGAAAATAGTGGTGAGAAAGACCTATGGCTACACCTTC. It specifies CARSKIVVRKTYGYTF.

This clonotype was detected only a few times. Sequence at one end of the junction differs from germline and may be a read error. The chain carries TRBV13 and TRBJ2-7; 7 nucleotides align to TRBD2. Germline lookup yields CDR1 PRHDT and CDR2 FYEKMQ (reference sequence). The CDR3 is 12 residues long. This CDR3 reads CASSIGRGEQYF. In DNA, the CDR3 is TGTGCCAGCAGCATAGGGAGGGGCGAGCAGTACTTC.

Notes on this clonotype: This may stem from a read error, because a much larger clone lies one nucleotide away. The CDR3 sequence: CAIRGRGDGQFF. The DNA of the CDR3 is TGTGCCATCAGAGGACGGGGGGATGGGCAGTTCTTC. The V gene is TRBV10-3, the J gene TRBJ2-1; 7 bases match TRBD2. J gave up 12 bases and V 6 bases, and 8 bases lay outside the gene matches. The CDR3 has 12 amino acids. Germline V CDR1 and CDR2: ENHRY, SYGVKD.

This clonotype showed up many times. J is TRBJ2-7 and V is TRBV27, with D possibly called TRBD1 or TRBD2 (7 bases each). V lost 8 bases to trimming and J lost 7 bases, with 18 bases between them. Germline CDR1 reads MNHEY; CDR2 reads SMNVEV (reference sequence). The CDR3 spans 13 residues. The CDR3 DNA reads as TGTGCCAGCCGCCAGGGGGGGCGCTGGGAGCAGTACTTC. This translates into CASRQGGRWEQYF.

This clonotype was found once. A clone one base away is much larger, so this may be a read error. V gene TRBV25-1 combines with J gene TRBJ1-2; D remains unclear. From germline, CDR1 is MGHDK and CDR2 SYGVNS. The V gene lost 5 bases and the J gene lost 4 bases, with 23 bases spanning the gap. The CDR3 is 17 residues long. The CDR3 protein is CASSFYLELGRTYGYTF. DNA for the CDR3: TGTGCCAGCAGTTTTTATTTAGAACTGGGAAGGACCTATGGCTACACCTTC.

Turning to this clonotype: A much more abundant neighbour one base away suggests this may be a read error. This chain uses TRBV30 with TRBJ1-1, with D maybe TRBD1 (5 bases). The V end was cut by 3 bases, the J end by 5 bases, with 16 bases between. The CDR3 contains 14 residues. CDR1 and CDR2 (germline): GTSNPN, SVGIG (reference sequence). In nucleotides, the CDR3 is TGTGCCTGGAGCGTTCGGAGGGGTACGACTGAAGCTTTCTTT. As protein: CAWSVRRGTTEAFF. Looking up the rest from reference TRBV30 and TRBJ1-1 gives the full variable domain: SQTIHQWPATLVQPVGSPLSLECTVEGTSNPNLYWYRQAAGRGLQLLFYSVGIGQISSEVPQNLSASRPQDRQFILSSKKLLLSDSGFYLCAWSVRRGTTEAFFGQGTRLTVV.

Comment on this clonotype: A much larger clone sits a single nucleotide away, making a read error possible. The V call is TRBV18, the J call TRBJ2-2; D is tentatively TRBD1 or TRBD2 (5 bases each). In germline, CDR1 is KGHSH, CDR2 LQKENI. This CDR3 region has 14 residues. The CDR3 sequence is CASSPAGSTGVLFF. The CDR3 DNA is TGTGCCAGCTCACCAGCAGGGTCCACCGGGGTGCTGTTTTTT.

For this clonotype: A much more abundant neighbour one base away suggests this may be a read error. The chain links TRBV12-3 or TRBV12-4 to TRBJ2-2, with D hard to call. Between the trimmed V and J ends, which lost 5 bases and 16 bases, there was a span of 11 bases. CDR3 length: 10 amino acids. The CDR3 sequence is CASSLGQPFF. The CDR3 DNA reads TGTGCCAGCAGTCTCGGGCAGCCGTTTTTT.

Turning to this clonotype: This may come from a read error, since a much larger clone is one base off. The chain couples TRBV3-1 to TRBJ1-6; D unclear. Germline loops: CDR1 LGHDT, CDR2 YNNKEL (reference sequence). The CDR3 is 14 residues long. The CDR3 is CTSSQGGPDSPLHF. CDR3 nucleotides: TGTACCAGCAGCCAAGGAGGGCCAGATTCACCCCTCCACTTT.

This clonotype appeared many times. The rearrangement links TRBV27 to TRBJ2-7; D is unclear. Germline V gives CDR1 MNHEY, CDR2 SMNVEV (reference sequence). The CDR3 is 12 amino acids. Trimming took off 4 bases at V and 2 bases at J, with 6 bases between the two ends. CDR3 in DNA: TGTGCCAGCAGTTCGACGGCCTACGAGCAGTACTTC. Amino acid sequence: CASSSTAYEQYF.

A word on this clonotype: A much larger clonotype is one base distant, so this may be a read error. The chain has TRBV11-2 and TRBJ2-2; tentative D call: TRBD2 (6 bases). This CDR3 has 16 amino acids. CDR1 is SGHAT, CDR2 FQNNGV, per germline. V lost 6 bases and J 2 bases, leaving 16 bases between the germline ends. This chain's CDR3 is CASRQAGTGNTGELFF. CDR3 in DNA: TGTGCCAGCAGACAGGCGGGGACTGGTAACACCGGGGAGCTGTTTTTT.

This clonotype came up many times. The chain employs TRBV2 and TRBJ2-7, with TRBD1 matching 10 bases. CDR1 is SNHLY and CDR2 is FYNNEI in the germline V gene. CDR3 size: 13 residues. V lost 6 bases and J lost 5; bases outside the gene matches: 4. DNA for the CDR3: TGTGCCAGCAGAGGGGACAGGGGCCACGAGCAGTACTTC. It translates to CASRGDRGHEQYF.

This clonotype was detected ten times or more. V usage is TRBV4-3 and J usage is TRBJ2-7, with D possibly matching TRBD2 (5 bases). CDR1 is LGHNA, CDR2 YSLEER, per germline. V dropped 3 bases and J dropped 5 bases, with 14 bases sitting between them. This CDR3 has 14 residues. The CDR3 DNA is TGCGCCAGCAGCCAGTCCCGAGGGTATAACGAGCAGTACTTC. It codes for CASSQSRGYNEQYF.

This clonotype was counted ten times or more. The rearrangement links TRBV7-9 to TRBJ1-5, with 7 bases fitting TRBD1. The germline V gene encodes CDR1 SEHNR and CDR2 FQNEAQ (reference sequence). The CDR3 is 16 residues long. V shed 2 bases, J shed 1 base, and the junction held 5 bases outside the gene matches. CDR3 residues: CASSLKGQKSNQPQHF. The DNA of the CDR3 is TGTGCCAGCAGCTTAAAGGGACAGAAGAGCAATCAGCCCCAGCATTTT.

This clonotype was counted a few times. The chain uses TRBV3-1 and TRBJ2-3; D gene ambiguous. The CDR3 runs 14 residues. Germline V gene data show CDR1 as LGHDT and CDR2 as YNNKEL (reference sequence). V was clipped by 5 bases and J by 6 bases, with 15 bases between them. CDR3 loop: CASSTGPSRDTQYF. CDR3 nucleotide sequence: TGTGCCAGCAGCACCGGACCGAGCAGGGATACGCAGTATTTT.

This clonotype was seen ten or more times. V and J are TRBV29-1 and TRBJ2-7; TRBD1 aligns across 9 bases. CDR1 and CDR2 (germline): SQVTM, ANQGSEA. Trimming cost V 4 bases and J 0 bases; bases outside gene matches: 13. The CDR3 loop spans 17 amino acids. The CDR3 region has the DNA TGCAGCGTTGCGGGGACAGGGAAGGTTTCAGTCTCCTACGAGCAGTACTTC. It yields the protein CSVAGTGKVSVSYEQYF.

A remark on this clonotype: It may be a read error: a sequence one base away is much more abundant. This rearrangement joins TRBV11-2 to TRBJ1-1; TRBD1 might be the D (5 bases). The CDR3 totals 12 residues. V gave up 6 bases and J gave up 6 bases, with 11 bases separating them. The germline gives CDR1 SGHAT, CDR2 FQNNGV. The CDR3 loop reads CASRYGDPEAFF. In DNA, the CDR3 is TGTGCCAGCAGGTACGGGGACCCTGAAGCTTTCTTT.

This clonotype was found many times. The chain employs TRBV4-3 and TRBJ2-7, with 8 bases identical to TRBD1. The V and J ends lost 2 bases and 4 bases, in that order; junction bases with no gene match: 1. Germline V gene lookup returns CDR1 LGHNA and CDR2 YSLEER. The CDR3 runs 13 residues. This CDR3 is CASSQRTGYEQYF. Here the CDR3 DNA reads TGCGCCAGCAGCCAAAGGACAGGGTACGAGCAGTACTTC.

The genes are TRBV3-1 and TRBJ1-2; D gene unclear. This CDR3 has 17 amino acids. Germline lookup yields CDR1 LGHDT and CDR2 YNNKEL (reference sequence). Trimming took 4 bases from V and 4 from J, leaving 22 bases between them. This CDR3 reads CASSPHRTLRKAYGYTF. CDR3 DNA sequence: TGTGCCAGCAGCCCACACCGCACCCTTCGAAAGGCCTATGGCTACACCTTC.

At least ten counts were recorded for this clonotype. A read error may produce the germline difference seen at one junction end. V gene TRBV23-1 combines with J gene TRBJ1-2, with D hard to call. TRBV23-1 is an ORF, and what it does is uncertain. The CDR3 contains 17 residues. The CDR3 here is CTSSFFKLRRKTYGYTF. Written as DNA, the CDR3 is TGCACCAGCAGTTTCTTCAAGCTACGCAGAAAGACCTATGGCTACACCTTC.

The table lists this clonotype with many counts. The J gene is TRBJ1-2, the V gene TRBV25-1; D not resolved. The germline V gene has CDR1 MGHDK and CDR2 SYGVNS. The germline V and J ends were trimmed by 5 bases and 4 bases, with 23 bases remaining between them. The CDR3 spans 17 residues. The CDR3 sequence is CASSCIIELGKTYGYTF. CDR3 sequence (DNA): TGTGCCAGCAGTTGCATTATAGAACTGGGAAAGACCTATGGCTACACCTTC.

As concerns this clonotype: Being one base from a much bigger clone, this may be a read error. This rearrangement joins TRBV25-1 to TRBJ2-1, with unresolved D. V was clipped by 0 bases and J by 2 bases, with 14 bases between them. The CDR3 has 17 amino acids. Germline values: CDR1 MGHDK, CDR2 SYGVNS. The CDR3 loop reads CASSEYLGGTTYNEQFF. The DNA for the CDR3 is TGTGCCAGCAGTGAATATCTGGGCGGAACCACCTACAATGAGCAGTTCTTC.

Ten or more counts support this clonotype. The chain combines TRBV6-8 with TRBJ1-2; D call uncertain. Trimming stripped 5 bases from V and 4 bases from J, with 23 bases between. CDR1 MNHGY and CDR2 SAAAGT come from the germline V gene. The CDR3 is 17 residues long. The CDR3 coding sequence is TGTGCCAGCAGTCCGCGCGAACGCTCTAGAAAGACCTATGGCTACACCTTC. Residues: CASSPRERSRKTYGYTF.

This clonotype was recorded at least ten times. The chain recombines TRBV12-3 or TRBV12-4 with TRBJ1-4; D is possibly TRBD1 (5 bases). The CDR3 covers 14 residues. Trimming took 2 bases from V and 7 from J, leaving 11 bases between them. The DNA of the CDR3 is TGTGCCAGCAGTTTACAGGGCGCTCGTGAAAAACTGTTTTTT. It encodes CASSLQGAREKLFF.

Worth noting for this clonotype: A much larger clone differs from this one at a single base, so this may be a read error. The chain joins TRBV10-3 to TRBJ1-3; tentatively, D is TRBD1 (5 bases). The length of the CDR3 is 13 residues. Per germline, CDR1 ENHRY and CDR2 SYGVKD. This CDR3 reads CAIGESGGDTIYF. Here the CDR3 DNA reads TGTGCCATCGGTGAGTCCGGGGGGGACACCATATATTTT.